The clone carrying this T cell receptor (beta chain) showed up many times. As yet, its antigen is unknown. The data belong to a study of blood T cells in healthy people across ages. Regarding the study as a whole: Total diversity from one million sequenced T cells was likely underestimated.

Germline V gene sequence: CDR1 MDHEN, CDR2 SYDVKM. This CDR3 is built from 15 residues. Trimming removed 2 bases from V and 6 bases from J, with 16 bases in between. A second roughly 7 to 11 cycle PCR used barcoded and J-beta primers. TCRdb fed the 5' RACE reads into MiXCR, producing one record per CDR3 protein. The sample has 710,000 or so distinct CDR3 sequences, 32% seen once; the top ten hold 15% to 17%. This chain joins TRBV28 and TRBJ1-1; a weak D match, TRBD1 (6 bases). The TCR sequence derives from a woman older than 75 in good health. Sample: blood. CDR3 residues: CASSLTRGRNAEAFF. The CDR3 coding sequence is TGTGCCAGCAGTTTAACCAGGGGTCGGAATGCTGAAGCTTTCTTT.